The T cell receptor (beta chain) described here comes from a study of blood T cell repertoires in COVID-19. Turning to the study itself: The cDNA or gDNA used as material had been derived from T cells, B-cell-depleted T cells, or PBMCs.

This CDR3 is 17 amino acids long. CDR1 SNHLY and CDR2 FYNNEI come from the germline V gene. The V gene lost 2 bases and the J gene lost 4 bases, with 18 bases spanning the gap. In the authors' workflow: The authors estimated nucleated cell counts from reference gene primer amplification. The protocol was immunoSEQ multiplex PCR, while the TCRdb copy is restricted to in-frame clones and leaves out a portion. The V and J calls and clone size come from that table; D and trimming were worked out from the DNA. The table lists hundreds of thousands of clones, 70% to 90% of them singletons. This receptor was taken from a woman between 18 and 29 years old with acute or convalescent COVID-19. The chain couples TRBV2 to TRBJ1-3; D might be TRBD1 (6 bases). Sequencing was performed on peripheral blood. CDR3 DNA sequence: TGTGCCAGCAGTGAACGGGACACCATTGAGGTCGGAAACACCATATATTTT. This codes for CASSERDTIEVGNTIYF.